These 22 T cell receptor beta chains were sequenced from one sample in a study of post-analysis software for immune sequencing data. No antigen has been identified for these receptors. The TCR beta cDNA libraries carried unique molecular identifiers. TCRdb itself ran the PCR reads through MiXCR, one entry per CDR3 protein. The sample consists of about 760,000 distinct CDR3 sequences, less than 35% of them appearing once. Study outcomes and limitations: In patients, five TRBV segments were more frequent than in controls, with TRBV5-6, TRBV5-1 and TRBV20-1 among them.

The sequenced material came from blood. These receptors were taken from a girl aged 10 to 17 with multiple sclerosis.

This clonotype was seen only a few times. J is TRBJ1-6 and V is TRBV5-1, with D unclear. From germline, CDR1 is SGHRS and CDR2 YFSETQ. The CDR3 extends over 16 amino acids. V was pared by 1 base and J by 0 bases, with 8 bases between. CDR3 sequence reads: CASSLTESSYNSPLHF. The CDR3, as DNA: TGCGCCAGCAGCTTGACGGAGAGCTCCTATAATTCACCCCTCCACTTT.

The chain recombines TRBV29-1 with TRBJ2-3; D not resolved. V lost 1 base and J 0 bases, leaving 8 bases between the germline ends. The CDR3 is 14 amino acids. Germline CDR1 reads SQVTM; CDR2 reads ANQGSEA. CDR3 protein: CSVEGRISTDTQYF. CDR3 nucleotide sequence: TGCAGCGTTGAAGGCAGGATTAGCACAGATACGCAGTATTTT.

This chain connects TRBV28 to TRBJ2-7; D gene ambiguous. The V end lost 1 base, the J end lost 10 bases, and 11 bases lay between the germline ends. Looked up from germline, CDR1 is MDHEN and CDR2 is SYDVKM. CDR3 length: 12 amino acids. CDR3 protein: CASSLLVQPQYF. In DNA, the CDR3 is TGTGCCAGCAGTTTATTGGTCCAACCCCAGTACTTC.

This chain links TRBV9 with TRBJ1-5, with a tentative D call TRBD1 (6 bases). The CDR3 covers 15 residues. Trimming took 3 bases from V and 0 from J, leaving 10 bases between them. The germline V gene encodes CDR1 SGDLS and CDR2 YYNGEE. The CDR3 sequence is CASSGGTNSNQPQHF. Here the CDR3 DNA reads TGTGCCAGCAGCGGAGGGACAAATAGCAATCAGCCCCAGCATTTT.

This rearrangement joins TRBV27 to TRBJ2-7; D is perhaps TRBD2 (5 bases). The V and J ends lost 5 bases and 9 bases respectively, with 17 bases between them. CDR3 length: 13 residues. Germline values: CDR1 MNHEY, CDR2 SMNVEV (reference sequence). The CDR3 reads CASSPRFLAWQYF. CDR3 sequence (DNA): TGTGCCAGCAGTCCCCGATTTCTAGCTTGGCAGTACTTC.

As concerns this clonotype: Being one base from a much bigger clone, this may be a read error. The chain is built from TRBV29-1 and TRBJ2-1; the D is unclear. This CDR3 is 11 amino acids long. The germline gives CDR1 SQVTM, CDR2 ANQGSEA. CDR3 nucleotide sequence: TGCGGCGTTGACCGGGACAATGAGCAGTTCTTC. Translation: CGVDRDNEQFF.

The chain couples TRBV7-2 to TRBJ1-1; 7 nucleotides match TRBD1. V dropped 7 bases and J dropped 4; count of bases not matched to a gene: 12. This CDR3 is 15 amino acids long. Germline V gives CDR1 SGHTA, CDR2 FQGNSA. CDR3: CASTWGRGRFTEAFF. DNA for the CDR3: TGTGCCAGCACCTGGGGCAGGGGGAGATTCACTGAAGCTTTCTTT.

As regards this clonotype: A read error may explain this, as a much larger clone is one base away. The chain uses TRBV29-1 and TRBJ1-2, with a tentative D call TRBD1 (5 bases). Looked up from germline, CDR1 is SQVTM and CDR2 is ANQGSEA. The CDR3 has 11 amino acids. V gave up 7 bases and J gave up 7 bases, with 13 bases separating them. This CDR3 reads CSAGHARGYTF. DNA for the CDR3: TGCAGCGCTGGACACGCCCGTGGCTACACCTTC.

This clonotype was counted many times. The CDR3 DNA reads as TGCAGCGTTGTAGGACAGCTCACCTACGAGCAGTACTTC. Translating it yields CSVVGQLTYEQYF. This chain joins TRBV29-1 and TRBJ2-7, with D perhaps matching TRBD1 (6 bases). In germline, CDR1 is SQVTM, CDR2 ANQGSEA. The CDR3 covers 13 residues. V was clipped by 4 bases and J by 2 bases, with 12 bases between them.

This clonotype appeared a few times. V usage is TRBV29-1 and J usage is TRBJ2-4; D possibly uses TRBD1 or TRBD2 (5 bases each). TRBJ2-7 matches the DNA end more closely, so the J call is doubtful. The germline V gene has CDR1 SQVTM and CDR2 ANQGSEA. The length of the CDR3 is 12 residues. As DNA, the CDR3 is TGCAGCGTCTTTGGGGACCCCTACGAGCAGTACTTC. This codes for CSVFGDPYEQYF.

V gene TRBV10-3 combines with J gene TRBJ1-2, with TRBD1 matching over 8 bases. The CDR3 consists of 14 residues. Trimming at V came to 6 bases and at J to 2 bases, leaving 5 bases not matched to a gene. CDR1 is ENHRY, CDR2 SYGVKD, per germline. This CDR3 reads CAIRERQGNYGYTF. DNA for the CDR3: TGTGCCATCAGGGAAAGACAGGGGAACTATGGCTACACCTTC.

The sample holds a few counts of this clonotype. The CDR3 protein is CASSQVGAMNEQFF. Here the CDR3 DNA reads TGTGCCAGCAGCCAAGTAGGGGCAATGAATGAGCAGTTCTTC. The chain uses TRBV3-1 and TRBJ2-1; D might be TRBD1 (5 bases). The V and J ends lost 1 base and 7 bases respectively, with 11 bases between them. The CDR3 loop spans 14 amino acids. Germline values: CDR1 LGHDT, CDR2 YNNKEL (reference sequence).

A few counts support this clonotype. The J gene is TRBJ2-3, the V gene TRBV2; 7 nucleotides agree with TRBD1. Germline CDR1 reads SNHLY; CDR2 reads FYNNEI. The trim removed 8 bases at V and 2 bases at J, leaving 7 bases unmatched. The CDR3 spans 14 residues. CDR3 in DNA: TGTGCCAGCGGGGGACAGCAGTTCACAGATACGCAGTATTTT. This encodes CASGGQQFTDTQYF.

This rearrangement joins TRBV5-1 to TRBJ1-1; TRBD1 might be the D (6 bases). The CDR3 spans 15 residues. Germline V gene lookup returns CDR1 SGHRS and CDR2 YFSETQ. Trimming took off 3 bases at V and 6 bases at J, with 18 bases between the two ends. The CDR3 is CASSSLGFRGAEAFF. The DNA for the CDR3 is TGCGCCAGCAGCTCGCTCGGCTTCAGGGGTGCTGAAGCTTTCTTT.

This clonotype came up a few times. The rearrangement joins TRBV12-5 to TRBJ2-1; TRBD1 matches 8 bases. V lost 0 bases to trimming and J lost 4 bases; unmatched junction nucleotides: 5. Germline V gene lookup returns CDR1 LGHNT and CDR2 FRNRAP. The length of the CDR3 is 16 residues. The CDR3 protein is CASGLVIGQGYNEQFF. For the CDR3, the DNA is TGTGCTAGTGGTTTGGTAATCGGACAGGGATACAATGAGCAGTTCTTC.

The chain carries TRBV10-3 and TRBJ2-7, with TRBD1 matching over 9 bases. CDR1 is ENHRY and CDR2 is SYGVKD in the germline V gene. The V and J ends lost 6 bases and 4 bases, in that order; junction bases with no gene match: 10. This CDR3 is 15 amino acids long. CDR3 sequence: CAISGTGLGEYEQYF. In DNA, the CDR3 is TGTGCCATCAGCGGGACAGGGTTGGGCGAGTACGAGCAGTACTTC.

The CDR3 coding sequence is TGTGCCAGCAGTCCACCCAGGCGGTTTAGCTCCTACAATGAGCAGTTCTTC. Amino acids: CASSPPRRFSSYNEQFF. V usage is TRBV12-3 or TRBV12-4 and J usage is TRBJ2-1; D unclear. Trimming left V 5 bases short and J 0 bases short, with 17 bases between. This CDR3 comprises 17 residues.

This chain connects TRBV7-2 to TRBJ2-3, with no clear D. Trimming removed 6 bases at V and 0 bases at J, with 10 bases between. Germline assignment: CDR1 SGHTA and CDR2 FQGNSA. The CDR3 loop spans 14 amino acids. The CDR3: CASRERTSTDTQYF. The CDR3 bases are TGTGCCAGCAGGGAAAGAACTAGCACAGATACGCAGTATTTT.

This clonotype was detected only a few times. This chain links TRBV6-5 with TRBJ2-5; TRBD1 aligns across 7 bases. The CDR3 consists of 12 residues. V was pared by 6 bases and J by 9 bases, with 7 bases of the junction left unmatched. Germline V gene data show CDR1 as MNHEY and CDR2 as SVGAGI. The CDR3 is CASSLQGMAQYF. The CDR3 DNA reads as TGTGCCAGCAGCTTACAGGGGATGGCCCAGTACTTC.

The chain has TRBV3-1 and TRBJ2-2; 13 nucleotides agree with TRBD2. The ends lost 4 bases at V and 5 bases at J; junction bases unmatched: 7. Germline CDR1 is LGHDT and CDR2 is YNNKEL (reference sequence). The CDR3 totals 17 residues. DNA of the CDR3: TGTGCCAGCAGCCGGAAGGGACTAGCGGGGAGAACCGGGGAGCTGTTTTTT. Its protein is CASSRKGLAGRTGELFF.

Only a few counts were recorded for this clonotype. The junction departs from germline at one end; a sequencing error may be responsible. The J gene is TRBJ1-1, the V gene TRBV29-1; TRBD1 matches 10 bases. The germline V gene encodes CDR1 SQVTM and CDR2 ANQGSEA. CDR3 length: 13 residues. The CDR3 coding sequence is TGCAGCGTCGAAGGGACAGGGGAAACTGAAGCTTTCTTT. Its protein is CSVEGTGETEAFF. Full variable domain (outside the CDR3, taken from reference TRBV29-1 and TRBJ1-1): SAVISQKPSRDICQRGTSLTIQCQVDSQVTMMFWYRQQPGQSLTLIATANQGSEATYESGFVIDKFPISRPNLTFSTLTVSNMSPEDSSIYLCSVEGTGETEAFFGQGTRLTVV.

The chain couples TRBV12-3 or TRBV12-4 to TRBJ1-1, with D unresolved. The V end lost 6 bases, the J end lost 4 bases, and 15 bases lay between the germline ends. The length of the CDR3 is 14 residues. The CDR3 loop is CASSRVGLGTEAFF. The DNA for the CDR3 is TGTGCCAGCAGCCGGGTGGGTTTGGGCACTGAAGCTTTCTTT.